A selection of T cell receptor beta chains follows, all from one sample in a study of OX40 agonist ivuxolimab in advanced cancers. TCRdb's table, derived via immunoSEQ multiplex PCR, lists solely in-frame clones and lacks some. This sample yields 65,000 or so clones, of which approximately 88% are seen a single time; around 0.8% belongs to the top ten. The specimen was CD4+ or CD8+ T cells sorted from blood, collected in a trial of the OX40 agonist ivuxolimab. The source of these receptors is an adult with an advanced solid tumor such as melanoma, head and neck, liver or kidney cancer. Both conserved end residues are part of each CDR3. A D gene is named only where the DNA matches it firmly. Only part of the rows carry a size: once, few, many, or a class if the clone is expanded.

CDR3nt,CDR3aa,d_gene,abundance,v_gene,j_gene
TGTGCCAGCAGCTTGGAGCGGACCAAGACAGATACGCAGTATTTT,CASSLERTKTDTQYF,.,.,TRBV4-2,TRBJ2-3
TGTGCCAGCAGGCCGGAGTCGGGGAGGGACTATGGCTACACCTTC,CASRPESGRDYGYTF,.,.,TRBV5-4,TRBJ1-2
TGTGCCAGTACCCCCCCCGGTAACTATGGCTACACCTTC,CASTPPGNYGYTF,.,.,TRBV28,TRBJ1-2
TGTGCCAGCAGGCCGAACCAAGGTAGCAATCAGCCCCAGCATTTT,CASRPNQGSNQPQHF,.,.,TRBV27,TRBJ1-5
TGTGCCAGCAGCCAAGAAGGCCAGCGTGGAGAGACCCAGTACTTC,CASSQEGQRGETQYF,.,few,TRBV4-2,TRBJ2-5
TGTGCCAGCAGTGGGATCTGGGGGGAGACCCAGTACTTC,CASSGIWGETQYF,.,.,TRBV6-1,TRBJ2-5
TGTGCCAGCAGCTTGGCCTGGGGCACAGATACGCAGTATTTT,CASSLAWGTDTQYF,.,.,TRBV5-4,TRBJ2-3
TGCGCCAGCAGCCTGACTAGTGCAGCGGGAAAAGGCTTTGTCCACGAGCAGTACTTC,CASSLTSAAGKGFVHEQYF,TRBD2,.,TRBV5-1,TRBJ2-7
TGTGCCAGCTCCCCGGGACTAGAATACGAGCAGTACTTC,CASSPGLEYEQYF,TRBD2,.,TRBV18,TRBJ2-7
TGTGCCAGCAGCTCTTGGACAGGGTCGGGAAACACCATATATTTT,CASSSWTGSGNTIYF,TRBD1,.,TRBV11-2,TRBJ1-3
TGTGCCACCAGCAGAGATTACGGCAGCCAAGAGACCCAGTACTTC,CATSRDYGSQETQYF,.,.,TRBV15,TRBJ2-5
TGTGCCAGCAGAAGCAGGGGTGGCAATCAGCCCCAGCATTTT,CASRSRGGNQPQHF,.,.,TRBV2,TRBJ1-5
TGTGCCAGCAGCTTAGATTTGGGGTTGCGGTACTTC,CASSLDLGLRYF,.,.,TRBV11-2,TRBJ2-7
TGTGCCAGCAGCCAGGGCAATCAGCCCCAGCATTTT,CASSQGNQPQHF,.,.,TRBV5-6,TRBJ1-5
TGTGCCAGCGGGGACCTTGGCGCCTACGAGCAGTACTTC,CASGDLGAYEQYF,.,once,TRBV2,TRBJ2-7
TGTGCCAGCAGCGTAGGGGGGAATCAAGAGACCCAGTACTTC,CASSVGGNQETQYF,.,.,TRBV9,TRBJ2-5
TGCGCCAGCAGCGCCGATCCCGGACAGCTGCGCGAGCAGTACTTC,CASSADPGQLREQYF,.,.,TRBV5-1,TRBJ2-7
TGTGCCAGCAGTTACGGCCCAGGGGGCGGGGTAGCTTTCTTT,CASSYGPGGGVAFF,TRBD1,.,TRBV6-5,TRBJ1-1
TGTGCCAGCATTCAGGGGCGCGGGCAAGAGACCCAGTACTTC,CASIQGRGQETQYF,.,.,TRBV28,TRBJ2-5
TGTGCCTGGAGTCCGGGGAGTACAACTAATGAAAAACTGTTTTTT,CAWSPGSTTNEKLFF,.,once,TRBV30,TRBJ1-4
TGTGCCAGCAGTTACTCCTCAGGTCGATCTGGAAACACCATATATTTT,CASSYSSGRSGNTIYF,.,once,TRBV6-5,TRBJ1-3
TGCGCCAGCAGCCCGCAGGGGGGGACTGAAGCTTTCTTT,CASSPQGGTEAFF,TRBD1,.,TRBV5-1,TRBJ1-1
TGTGCCAGCAGCTTTAGGGGGCGCGTAGATACGCAGTATTTT,CASSFRGRVDTQYF,TRBD1,.,TRBV5-5,TRBJ2-3
TGTGCCAGCAGCAGTGCGGGACCCGGGACCGGGGAGCTGTTTTTT,CASSSAGPGTGELFF,.,.,TRBV7-8,TRBJ2-2
TGTGCCAGCAGCTTGGGACTAGCGGGAGTCGAGCAGTACTTC,CASSLGLAGVEQYF,TRBD2,once,TRBV5-6,TRBJ2-7
TGTGCCAGTAGTCCAACACCCCAAGAGACCCAGTACTTC,CASSPTPQETQYF,.,.,TRBV19,TRBJ2-5
TGTGCCAGCTCGTGGACTAGCGAAGATACGCAGTATTTT,CASSWTSEDTQYF,TRBD2,.,TRBV18,TRBJ2-3
TGTGCCTGGAGTACTATCTCACGGGGAGCTTTCTTT,CAWSTISRGAFF,.,.,TRBV30,TRBJ1-1
TGTGCCAGCAGTGAGAGGCTAGCAAGTGAGCAGTTCTTC,CASSERLASEQFF,.,.,TRBV6-4,TRBJ2-1
TGTGCCAGCAGATGGGGGTTCCACGAGCAGTACTTC,CASRWGFHEQYF,.,few,TRBV2,TRBJ2-7
TGTGCCAGCAGCACCGGGGCAAGTGGAAACACCATATATTTT,CASSTGASGNTIYF,.,few,TRBV9,TRBJ1-3
TGTGCCAGCAGCTCATACCCGGGACAGGGGTTTCACACTGAAGCTTTCTTT,CASSSYPGQGFHTEAFF,TRBD1,.,TRBV11-2,TRBJ1-1
TGTGCCAGTAGCTCCCAGGGCACAGATACGCAGTATTTT,CASSSQGTDTQYF,.,.,TRBV19,TRBJ2-3
TGTGCCAGCAGCCCCTCAGATGGGAACCAGCCCCAGCATTTT,CASSPSDGNQPQHF,.,once,TRBV9,TRBJ1-5
TGTGCCAGCAGCTTAGACAGGGCCCCTGGGAATGAGCAGTTCTTC,CASSLDRAPGNEQFF,.,.,TRBV11-1,TRBJ2-1